What follows are 29 T cell receptor beta chains derived from one specimen sequenced in a study of blood T cell repertoires in COVID-19. TCRdb keeps only in-frame clones here, not all; method: immunoSEQ multiplex PCR. Counted here are around 260,000 clones, around 85% occurring once; the ten biggest clones make up more than 4%. Sequenced sample: PBMCs or T cells enriched from blood (not recorded which). The receptor source for this set is a woman younger than 45 who had recovered from COVID-19.

This clone was seen more than once but under ten times. The rearrangement joins TRBV6-6 to TRBJ1-5; 12 bases align to TRBD1. The germline V gene has CDR1 MNHNY and CDR2 SVGAGI (reference sequence). There are 17 residues in the CDR3. V shed 5 bases and J 4 bases; nucleotides not matched to a gene: 9. The CDR3 spells CASSQGTGGAGNQPQHF. DNA for the CDR3: TGTGCCAGCAGTCAGGGGACAGGGGGCGCGGGGAATCAGCCCCAGCATTTT.

This clone was found a few times. V is TRBV2 and J is TRBJ1-1; D possibly corresponds to TRBD1 (5 bases). This CDR3 is built from 14 residues. V was clipped by 6 bases and J by 1 base, with 12 bases between them. CDR1 is SNHLY, CDR2 FYNNEI, per germline. CDR3 sequence reads: CASSRQSSNTEAFF. The CDR3 DNA reads TGTGCCAGCAGCCGACAGAGTTCGAACACTGAAGCTTTCTTT. Full variable domain (missing parts from reference TRBV2 and TRBJ1-1): EPEVTQTPSHQVTQMGQEVILRCVPISNHLYFYWYRQILGQKVEFLVSFYNNEISEKSEIFDDQFSVERPDGSNFTLKIRSTKLEDSAMYFCASSRQSSNTEAFFGQGTRLTVV.

This sequence joins TRBV16 and TRBJ1-2; D ambiguous. Trimming took off 3 bases at V and 1 base at J, with 12 bases between the two ends. The CDR3 covers 15 residues. CDR1 and CDR2 from the germline V gene are KGHSY and FQNENV. The CDR3 spells CASSHQERVNYGYTF. The CDR3 nucleotides are TGTGCCAGCAGCCATCAGGAAAGAGTTAACTATGGCTACACCTTC.

J is TRBJ1-1 and V is TRBV29-1, with 8 bases identical to TRBD1. CDR3 length: 14 amino acids. CDR1 and CDR2 from the germline V gene are SQVTM and ANQGSEA. With V trimmed by 3 bases and J by 1 base, 4 bases remained unmatched. CDR3 bases: TGCAGCGTTGATAGGGACAGGCGGAACACTGAAGCTTTCTTT. It specifies CSVDRDRRNTEAFF.

The V call is TRBV12-3 or TRBV12-4, the J call TRBJ2-5, with D unclear. The germline V and J ends were trimmed by 6 bases and 5 bases, with 13 bases remaining between them. The CDR3 has 13 amino acids. The CDR3 reads CASSPPTLETQYF. DNA for the CDR3: TGTGCCAGCAGCCCCCCCACTCTCGAGACCCAGTACTTC.

The chain uses TRBV18 and TRBJ1-1; possible D gene TRBD1, 6 bases. Germline V lookup: CDR1 KGHSH, CDR2 LQKENI. The CDR3 is made up of 14 amino acids. V gave up 0 bases and J gave up 5 bases, with 10 bases separating them. This CDR3 is CASSPPGHMTEAFF. The CDR3 DNA is TGTGCCAGCTCACCACCGGGACATATGACTGAAGCTTTCTTT.

The chain combines TRBV28 with TRBJ1-2, with D maybe TRBD1 (5 bases). The CDR3 is made up of 13 amino acids. Trimming took 10 bases from V and 8 from J, leaving 20 bases between them. CDR1 and CDR2 (germline): MDHEN, SYDVKM. CDR3 DNA: TGTGCCATTCCCCCCGACAGCCCGTTAGGCTACACCTTC. Residues: CAIPPDSPLGYTF.

The rearrangement links TRBV2 to TRBJ2-1; 11 nucleotides match TRBD2. The V and J ends lost 2 bases and 4 bases, in that order; junction bases with no gene match: 1. The CDR3 runs 15 residues. Per the germline V gene, CDR1 is SNHLY and CDR2 is FYNNEI. As DNA, the CDR3 is TGTGCCAGCAGTGAACTAGCGGGGGGATACAATGAGCAGTTCTTC. This encodes CASSELAGGYNEQFF. Using reference TRBV2 and TRBJ2-1 for the parts outside the CDR3, the full variable domain is EPEVTQTPSHQVTQMGQEVILRCVPISNHLYFYWYRQILGQKVEFLVSFYNNEISEKSEIFDDQFSVERPDGSNFTLKIRSTKLEDSAMYFCASSELAGGYNEQFFGPGTRLTVL.

The chain has TRBV29-1 and TRBJ1-2; 8 nucleotides align to TRBD1. Germline CDR1 and CDR2: SQVTM and ANQGSEA. J gave up 6 bases and V 3 bases, and 6 bases lay outside the gene matches. This CDR3 comprises 13 residues. The CDR3, as DNA: TGCAGCGTTGACGGGGACAGGACCCATGGCTACACCTTC. This sequence encodes CSVDGDRTHGYTF.

About this clone itself: The junction differs from germline at one of its ends, possibly a read error. The rearrangement joins TRBV6-2 or TRBV6-3 to TRBJ2-1; no definite D call. CDR1 is MNHEY and CDR2 is SVGEGT in the germline V gene. This CDR3 contains 13 residues. The CDR3 DNA follows: TGTGCCAGCAGCCTTCCGGGTCGACGCCTAGTGGTCTTC. Residues: CASSLPGRRLVVF.

The J gene is TRBJ2-3, the V gene TRBV11-3; a weak D match, TRBD2 (5 bases). V lost 3 bases, J lost 0 bases, and 10 bases lay in between. This CDR3 has 15 residues. Germline lookup yields CDR1 SGHNT and CDR2 YENEEA. The CDR3 bases are TGTGCCAGCAGCTTGACCGGGGTGAGCACAGATACGCAGTATTTT. Its translation is CASSLTGVSTDTQYF.

About this clone: This CDR3 is also generated by other DNA sequences in the sample. The chain recombines TRBV5-1 with TRBJ1-3, with a weak D call TRBD1 (6 bases). CDR3 length equals 14 residues. The V gene's germline CDR1 is SGHRS and CDR2 YFSETQ. Trimming stripped 1 base from V and 2 bases from J, with 7 bases between. DNA for the CDR3: TGCGCCAGCAGCTTGACAGGGCCTGGAAACACCATATATTTT. It codes for CASSLTGPGNTIYF. Variable domain in full (rest from reference TRBV5-1 and TRBJ1-3): KAGVTQTPRYLIKTRGQQVTLSCSPISGHRSVSWYQQTPGQGLQFLFEYFSETQRNKGNFPGRFSGRQFSNSRSEMNVSTLELGDSALYLCASSLTGPGNTIYFGEGSWLTVV.

V usage is TRBV5-4 and J usage is TRBJ2-3; D remains ambiguous. V was pared by 2 bases and J by 3 bases, with 19 bases between. The V gene's germline CDR1 is SGHNT and CDR2 YYREEE (reference sequence). The CDR3 is 17 residues long. The CDR3 sequence is CASSLREIASGTDTQYF. CDR3 coding DNA: TGTGCCAGCAGCTTAAGAGAGATTGCCTCAGGAACAGATACGCAGTATTTT.

This chain links TRBV7-6 with TRBJ1-2, with 9 positions matching TRBD1. The CDR3 is made up of 15 amino acids. J lost 3 bases, V lost 1 base, and 3 bases had no gene match. Germline assignment: CDR1 SGHVS and CDR2 FNYEAQ. This chain's CDR3 is CASSLVTGGDYGYTF. The CDR3 region has the DNA TGTGCCAGCAGCTTAGTCACAGGGGGCGACTATGGCTACACCTTC.

The rearrangement joins TRBV19 to TRBJ1-4, with D possibly matching TRBD1 (5 bases). The CDR3 loop spans 14 amino acids. CDR1 is LNHDA and CDR2 is SQIVND in the germline V gene (reference sequence). Deletions cut 7 bases from V and 7 bases from J, with 16 bases between. CDR3 nucleotide sequence: TGTGCCAGTATCGATCGGGGGGGGAGTGAAAAACTGTTTTTT. Encoded protein: CASIDRGGSEKLFF.

J is TRBJ1-2 and V is TRBV19; D ambiguous. V lost 6 bases to trimming and J lost 0 bases, with 8 bases between them. There are 13 residues in the CDR3. Germline V gene lookup returns CDR1 LNHDA and CDR2 SQIVND (reference sequence). The CDR3 loop is CASSISANYGYTF. In nucleotides, the CDR3 is TGTGCCAGTAGCATATCGGCTAACTATGGCTACACCTTC.

The chain joins TRBV7-8 to TRBJ1-1, with 7 positions matching TRBD1. Germline assignment: CDR1 SGHVS and CDR2 FQNEAQ. With 2 bases clipped from V and 0 bases from J, the junction kept 12 bases outside the gene matches. The CDR3 consists of 18 residues. CDR3 in amino acids: CASSLSGTAETMNTEAFF. DNA of the CDR3: TGTGCCAGCAGCTTATCGGGGACAGCAGAAACAATGAACACTGAAGCTTTCTTT.

The chain links TRBV27 to TRBJ1-2, with 8 bases fitting TRBD1. The CDR3 covers 14 residues. J was trimmed by 4 bases and V by 4 bases; bases with no gene match: 5. Germline CDR1 MNHEY, CDR2 SMNVEV (reference sequence). CDR3 amino acids: CASSSGQGAYGYTF. CDR3 DNA: TGTGCCAGCAGTTCCGGACAGGGAGCCTATGGCTACACCTTC.

This clone was counted a few times. V and J are TRBV12-3 or TRBV12-4 and TRBJ2-7, with D possibly TRBD1 on 6 matching bases. The CDR3 totals 12 residues. V lost 2 bases and J lost 4, with 6 bases in between. The CDR3 nucleotides are TGTGCCAGCAGTTTAACAGGGTACGAGCAGTACTTC. Amino acid sequence: CASSLTGYEQYF.

The J gene is TRBJ2-7, the V gene TRBV7-2; a possible D gene is TRBD1 (6 bases). V was pared by 0 bases and J by 6 bases, with 12 bases between. CDR1 SGHTA and CDR2 FQGNSA come from the germline V gene. This CDR3 region has 14 residues. The CDR3 DNA is TGTGCCAGCAGCTTAGCGCTAGTCAGGGGCGAGCAGTACTTC. It encodes CASSLALVRGEQYF.

The chain uses TRBV6-1 and TRBJ2-1; TRBD2 agrees at 8 bases. The V gene's germline CDR1 is MNHNS and CDR2 SASEGT. The CDR3 runs to 16 residues. Germline trimming cut 0 bases from V and 4 bases from J; bases unmatched to any gene: 5. The CDR3 bases are TGTGCCAGCAGTGAAGCTTTCGGGAGGGCTTACAATGAGCAGTTCTTC. It translates to CASSEAFGRAYNEQFF.

The rearrangement uses TRBV5-1 and TRBJ1-1; unclear D gene. The CDR3 is made up of 15 amino acids. The V and J ends lost 0 bases and 0 bases respectively, with 9 bases between them. Germline V CDR1 and CDR2: SGHRS, YFSETQ. DNA of the CDR3: TGCGCCAGCAGCTTGGATGCAGAAGTGAACACTGAAGCTTTCTTT. It specifies CASSLDAEVNTEAFF.

The V call is TRBV29-1, the J call TRBJ1-2; D remains ambiguous. Trimming stripped 4 bases from V and 8 bases from J, with 11 bases between. CDR3 length: 11 residues. The germline V gene has CDR1 SQVTM and CDR2 ANQGSEA. CDR3 coding DNA: TGCAGCGTTGTAGGAGGGTTGGGCTACACCTTC. Translated: CSVVGGLGYTF.

The gene calls are TRBV14 and TRBJ2-4; possible D gene TRBD1, 6 bases. The CDR3 has 15 amino acids. The V end lost 5 bases, the J end lost 3 bases, and 14 bases lay between the germline ends. Germline V CDR1 and CDR2: SGHDN, FVKESK. The CDR3 here is CASSKQGSGKNIQYF. CDR3 sequence (DNA): TGTGCCAGCAGCAAACAGGGATCTGGCAAAAACATTCAGTACTTC.

This clone came up many times. This chain connects TRBV6-4 to TRBJ2-1, with D uncertain. The CDR3 has 14 amino acids. Germline-derived CDR1 and CDR2 are MRHNA and SNTAGT. V lost 8 bases and J lost 6, with 17 bases in between. CDR3 in amino acids: CASALDPGGNEQFF. Written as DNA, the CDR3 is TGTGCCAGCGCCCTCGACCCCGGCGGCAATGAGCAGTTCTTC.

This clone was seen just once. The chain uses TRBV10-3 and TRBJ2-7, with D hard to call. Germline CDR1 ENHRY, CDR2 SYGVKD. There are 13 residues in the CDR3. The V end was cut by 2 bases, the J end by 3 bases, with 8 bases between. CDR3 region: CAISEEDYYEQYF. CDR3 sequence (DNA): TGTGCCATCAGTGAGGAGGATTACTACGAGCAGTACTTC.

This chain uses TRBV28 with TRBJ1-1; TRBD1 is a possible D gene (5 bases). Germline assignment: CDR1 MDHEN and CDR2 SYDVKM. Deletions cut 6 bases from V and 1 base from J, with 9 bases between. This CDR3 has 13 residues. CDR3 region: CASREQENTEAFF. CDR3 nucleotides: TGTGCCAGCAGAGAACAGGAGAACACTGAAGCTTTCTTT.

The chain has TRBV5-1 and TRBJ2-2; 7 nucleotides line up with TRBD2. Unmatched junction bases numbered 10, after V lost 9 bases and J lost 2 bases. In germline, CDR1 is SGHRS, CDR2 YFSETQ. The length of the CDR3 is 15 residues. The CDR3 spells CATSRGESNTGELFF. CDR3 nucleotides: TGCGCCACCTCCCGGGGGGAGAGTAACACCGGGGAGCTGTTTTTT.

V and J are TRBV2 and TRBJ1-5; no reliable D call. The germline gives CDR1 SNHLY, CDR2 FYNNEI. The V gene lost 10 bases and the J gene lost 3 bases, with 13 bases spanning the gap. The length of the CDR3 is 13 residues. CDR3 protein: CATRLQINQPQHF. CDR3 nucleotides: TGTGCCACGCGTCTACAGATCAATCAGCCCCAGCATTTT.